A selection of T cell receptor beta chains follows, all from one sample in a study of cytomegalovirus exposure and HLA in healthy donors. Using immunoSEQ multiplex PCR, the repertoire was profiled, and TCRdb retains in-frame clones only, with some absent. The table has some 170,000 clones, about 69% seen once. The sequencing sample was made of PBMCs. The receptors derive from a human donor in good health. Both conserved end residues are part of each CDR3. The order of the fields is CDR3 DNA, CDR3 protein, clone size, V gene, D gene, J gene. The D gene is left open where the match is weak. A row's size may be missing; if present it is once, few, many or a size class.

TGTGCCAGCTCACCACAGGGCGGGGGCTACACCTTC | CASSPQGGGYTF | once | TRBV18 | . | TRBJ1-2
TGTGCCAGCAGCTTAGGAGGGAGGAAAACCTACGAGCAGTACTTC | CASSLGGRKTYEQYF | . | TRBV7-2 | . | TRBJ2-7
TGTGCCAGCGGCCCCGGGGGATGGGAGACCCAGTACTTC | CASGPGGWETQYF | . | TRBV6-1 | . | TRBJ2-5
TGTGCCAGTACGCTCGACACCGGCTATGGCTACACCTTC | CASTLDTGYGYTF | . | TRBV19 | . | TRBJ1-2
TGTGCCAGCAGTATCCGACAGGGTGACACCGGGGAGCTGTTTTTT | CASSIRQGDTGELFF | few | TRBV2 | TRBD1 | TRBJ2-2
TGTGCCAGCAGCGACGAGGGGACCAGGGGAGATACGCAGTATTTT | CASSDEGTRGDTQYF | . | TRBV9 | . | TRBJ2-3
TGCGCCAGCAGCTTGTTATCAGGGCCGCAGAATGGCTACACCTTC | CASSLLSGPQNGYTF | once | TRBV5-1 | . | TRBJ1-2
TGTGCCAGCAGCCATTTCTCAAGCTACGAGCAGTACTTC | CASSHFSSYEQYF | . | TRBV13 | . | TRBJ2-7
TGTGCCAGCAAGGTATTCGCCGGAGGGTACCAGCCCCAGCATTTT | CASKVFAGGYQPQHF | . | TRBV6-5 | . | TRBJ1-5
TGTGCCAGCAGTGAAAATGTAGAAGAGACCCAGTACTTC | CASSENVEETQYF | few | TRBV25-1 | . | TRBJ2-5
TGTGCCAGCAGCTCCGAGGACTATTTCGCCCGGGAGCAGTACTTC | CASSSEDYFAREQYF | . | TRBV5-5 | . | TRBJ2-7
TGTGCCAGCAGTGAAGTTTTGGGGCCTTATGGCTACACCTTC | CASSEVLGPYGYTF | . | TRBV2 | . | TRBJ1-2
TGTGCCAGCTCACCCGGGACAGGAGTTGCAACTAATGAAAAACTGTTTTTT | CASSPGTGVATNEKLFF | few | TRBV18 | TRBD1 | TRBJ1-4
TGTGCCAGTAGGCCTGGACAGGGTCTCTACGAGCAGTACTTC | CASRPGQGLYEQYF | . | TRBV19 | TRBD1 | TRBJ2-7
TGTGCCAGTAGTAGCCTCCGGGCAGGGGCTTCCGCTAACTATGGCTACACCTTC | CASSSLRAGASANYGYTF | . | TRBV19 | . | TRBJ1-2
TGTGCAAGCCGGACTAGCGGCTCCTACAATGAGCAGTTCTTC | CASRTSGSYNEQFF | few | TRBV12-2 | . | TRBJ2-1
TGTGCCAGCAGCTCACTAGCGGGAGGCACCGGGGAGCTGTTTTTT | CASSSLAGGTGELFF | . | TRBV7-9 | TRBD2 | TRBJ2-2
TGTGCCAGCAGTTTGGTCAGGGGCCAGGGCTACACCTTC | CASSLVRGQGYTF | . | TRBV27 | . | TRBJ1-2
TGCGCCAGCAGCTCACAGACAGGGGTAAGGAATGAGCAGTTCTTC | CASSSQTGVRNEQFF | . | TRBV5-1 | TRBD1 | TRBJ2-1
TGTGCCAGCAGTGAGGGACAGAGCTCTGGAAACACCATATATTTT | CASSEGQSSGNTIYF | few | TRBV2 | TRBD1 | TRBJ1-3
TGTGCCAGCAGCTTAGCCGGGAGCTATGGCTACACCTTC | CASSLAGSYGYTF | . | TRBV7-2 | . | TRBJ1-2
TGTGCCAGCAGTGACTCCGGCGGGGGGTTAGCTGAAGCTTTCTTT | CASSDSGGGLAEAFF | . | TRBV6-4 | . | TRBJ1-1
TGCGCCAGCAGCCAACGAACGGGGGGAACTTACAATGAGCAGTTCTTC | CASSQRTGGTYNEQFF | few | TRBV4-3 | TRBD2 | TRBJ2-1
TGTGCCAGCAGCTTGGGCCTCACAGGGTCAGGCTACACCTTC | CASSLGLTGSGYTF | . | TRBV7-9 | . | TRBJ1-2
TGTGCCAGTAGTCGTCGGACAGGGCCTATTAGGGCCAACGTCCTGACTTTC | CASSRRTGPIRANVLTF | few | TRBV19 | TRBD1 | TRBJ2-6
TGTGCCTGGATAAAAGGGGGTGGCTACACCTTC | CAWIKGGGYTF | . | TRBV30 | . | TRBJ1-2
TGTGCCAGCAGCTTGACAACGGGGGATTCACCCCTCCACTTT | CASSLTTGDSPLHF | . | TRBV7-9 | . | TRBJ1-6
TGTGCCAGCAGCCTCACAGGGGGCTCCTACAATGAGCAGTTCTTC | CASSLTGGSYNEQFF | . | TRBV7-2 | TRBD1 | TRBJ2-1
TGTGCCAGCAGCTTAGAGGCAGGGGTGAACACTGAAGCTTTCTTT | CASSLEAGVNTEAFF | few | TRBV11-2 | . | TRBJ1-1
TGTGCCAGCAGCTTAGCAGGCTTTAGGGGACAGTTCACCGGGGAGCTGTTTTTT | CASSLAGFRGQFTGELFF | . | TRBV13 | TRBD1 | TRBJ2-2
TGTGCCAGCAGTTACTCGGCCTCAGCCGGGGAGCTGTTTTTT | CASSYSASAGELFF | . | TRBV6-5 | . | TRBJ2-2
TGTGCCAGCAGCGACCGACGCGGGATGAACTACGAGCAGTACTTC | CASSDRRGMNYEQYF | . | TRBV7-9 | . | TRBJ2-7
TGTGCCAGCAGATACAGGGGCGGGAGCAATCAGCCCCAGCATTTT | CASRYRGGSNQPQHF | . | TRBV27 | TRBD1 | TRBJ1-5
TGTGCCAGTAGTGGCGGGGGCGAAGTTGAAAAACTGTTTTTT | CASSGGGEVEKLFF | few | TRBV19 | . | TRBJ1-4
TGTGCCAGCTCACAGGGGTTGCAAACTAATGAAAAACTGTTTTTT | CASSQGLQTNEKLFF | . | TRBV18 | . | TRBJ1-4
TGTGCCAGCAGCTTAAACGGGAAGAACACCGGGGAGCTGTTTTTT | CASSLNGKNTGELFF | . | TRBV5-7 | . | TRBJ2-2
TGTGCCAGCTCACCGCTCCCCCCCGGGACAGTAAGAGAAGCTTTCTTT | CASSPLPPGTVREAFF | . | TRBV18 | TRBD1 | TRBJ1-1
TGTGCCAGCAGCCCTTCAGGAGCGGGGGATTACGAGCAGTACTTC | CASSPSGAGDYEQYF | . | TRBV27 | TRBD2 | TRBJ2-7
TGTGCCAGCAGCCCCTCCTCTGGAAACACCATATATTTT | CASSPSSGNTIYF | . | TRBV9 | . | TRBJ1-3
TGTGCCAGCAGCCCAATGACAGGGAATCAGCCCCAGCATTTT | CASSPMTGNQPQHF | . | TRBV7-2 | TRBD1 | TRBJ1-5
TGTGCCAGCAGCCCACCGGCGGGGGACAGGGTTCAGCCCCAGCATTTT | CASSPPAGDRVQPQHF | . | TRBV7-2 | TRBD1 | TRBJ1-5
TGTGCCAGCACGGTCGGAGGCAATCAGCCCCAGCATTTT | CASTVGGNQPQHF | once | TRBV7-9 | . | TRBJ1-5
TGCGCCAGCAGCTTGGGCCTAGGCTACGAGCAGTACTTC | CASSLGLGYEQYF | . | TRBV5-1 | . | TRBJ2-7
TGTGCCAGCAGCTTAGTAAGCGGGGGTCCGGATGAGCAGTTCTTC | CASSLVSGGPDEQFF | once | TRBV7-6 | TRBD2 | TRBJ2-1
TGTGCCAGCTCACAGACAGGGGGGAAGGAGACCCAGTACTTC | CASSQTGGKETQYF | . | TRBV18 | TRBD1 | TRBJ2-5
TGTGCCAGCAGCCCGATTCGACTAAGAGCGACCTACAATGAGCAGTTCTTC | CASSPIRLRATYNEQFF | . | TRBV11-2 | . | TRBJ2-1
TGTGCCAGCAGCCCCCGGACTAGCGGGGAGTCCTACGAGCAGTACTTC | CASSPRTSGESYEQYF | . | TRBV7-9 | TRBD2 | TRBJ2-7
TGTGCCAGTTCGTTACAGGGTAGAAATGAGCAGTTCTTC | CASSLQGRNEQFF | . | TRBV28 | . | TRBJ2-1
TGTGCCGTCCGGAACAGGGGGGGCACAGATACGCAGTATTTT | CAVRNRGGTDTQYF | once | TRBV19 | TRBD1 | TRBJ2-3
TGTGCCTGGAGCGGGTCAGCGGGGAACACCGGGGAGCTGTTTTTT | CAWSGSAGNTGELFF | . | TRBV30 | . | TRBJ2-2
TGTGCCAGCAGCTTAGTACCCCGCTACGAGCAGTACTTC | CASSLVPRYEQYF | . | TRBV7-6 | . | TRBJ2-7
TGTGCCAGCAGCGCCAGACAGGGTAATGAAAAACTGTTTTTT | CASSARQGNEKLFF | . | TRBV7-6 | TRBD1 | TRBJ1-4
TGTGCCAGCAGTCGGGACTTACTTTACGAGCAGTACTTC | CASSRDLLYEQYF | . | TRBV6-5 | . | TRBJ2-7
TGTGCCAGCAGCTTGGGACAGGGGAACGAGCAGTACTTC | CASSLGQGNEQYF | . | TRBV7-3 | TRBD1 | TRBJ2-7
TGTGCCAGTAGTATGAATAGGAACACTGAAGCTTTCTTT | CASSMNRNTEAFF | . | TRBV19 | . | TRBJ1-1
TGTGCCAGCAGCCAAGCTCCTAGGGGCCAGCCCCAGCATTTT | CASSQAPRGQPQHF | . | TRBV14 | . | TRBJ1-5
TGTGCTAGTGGTTTGGACAGTTCCTACAATGAGCAGTTCTTC | CASGLDSSYNEQFF | few | TRBV12-5 | . | TRBJ2-1
TGTGCCAGCAGTTTCGGACACCGCAACTATGGCTACACCTTC | CASSFGHRNYGYTF | . | TRBV27 | . | TRBJ1-2